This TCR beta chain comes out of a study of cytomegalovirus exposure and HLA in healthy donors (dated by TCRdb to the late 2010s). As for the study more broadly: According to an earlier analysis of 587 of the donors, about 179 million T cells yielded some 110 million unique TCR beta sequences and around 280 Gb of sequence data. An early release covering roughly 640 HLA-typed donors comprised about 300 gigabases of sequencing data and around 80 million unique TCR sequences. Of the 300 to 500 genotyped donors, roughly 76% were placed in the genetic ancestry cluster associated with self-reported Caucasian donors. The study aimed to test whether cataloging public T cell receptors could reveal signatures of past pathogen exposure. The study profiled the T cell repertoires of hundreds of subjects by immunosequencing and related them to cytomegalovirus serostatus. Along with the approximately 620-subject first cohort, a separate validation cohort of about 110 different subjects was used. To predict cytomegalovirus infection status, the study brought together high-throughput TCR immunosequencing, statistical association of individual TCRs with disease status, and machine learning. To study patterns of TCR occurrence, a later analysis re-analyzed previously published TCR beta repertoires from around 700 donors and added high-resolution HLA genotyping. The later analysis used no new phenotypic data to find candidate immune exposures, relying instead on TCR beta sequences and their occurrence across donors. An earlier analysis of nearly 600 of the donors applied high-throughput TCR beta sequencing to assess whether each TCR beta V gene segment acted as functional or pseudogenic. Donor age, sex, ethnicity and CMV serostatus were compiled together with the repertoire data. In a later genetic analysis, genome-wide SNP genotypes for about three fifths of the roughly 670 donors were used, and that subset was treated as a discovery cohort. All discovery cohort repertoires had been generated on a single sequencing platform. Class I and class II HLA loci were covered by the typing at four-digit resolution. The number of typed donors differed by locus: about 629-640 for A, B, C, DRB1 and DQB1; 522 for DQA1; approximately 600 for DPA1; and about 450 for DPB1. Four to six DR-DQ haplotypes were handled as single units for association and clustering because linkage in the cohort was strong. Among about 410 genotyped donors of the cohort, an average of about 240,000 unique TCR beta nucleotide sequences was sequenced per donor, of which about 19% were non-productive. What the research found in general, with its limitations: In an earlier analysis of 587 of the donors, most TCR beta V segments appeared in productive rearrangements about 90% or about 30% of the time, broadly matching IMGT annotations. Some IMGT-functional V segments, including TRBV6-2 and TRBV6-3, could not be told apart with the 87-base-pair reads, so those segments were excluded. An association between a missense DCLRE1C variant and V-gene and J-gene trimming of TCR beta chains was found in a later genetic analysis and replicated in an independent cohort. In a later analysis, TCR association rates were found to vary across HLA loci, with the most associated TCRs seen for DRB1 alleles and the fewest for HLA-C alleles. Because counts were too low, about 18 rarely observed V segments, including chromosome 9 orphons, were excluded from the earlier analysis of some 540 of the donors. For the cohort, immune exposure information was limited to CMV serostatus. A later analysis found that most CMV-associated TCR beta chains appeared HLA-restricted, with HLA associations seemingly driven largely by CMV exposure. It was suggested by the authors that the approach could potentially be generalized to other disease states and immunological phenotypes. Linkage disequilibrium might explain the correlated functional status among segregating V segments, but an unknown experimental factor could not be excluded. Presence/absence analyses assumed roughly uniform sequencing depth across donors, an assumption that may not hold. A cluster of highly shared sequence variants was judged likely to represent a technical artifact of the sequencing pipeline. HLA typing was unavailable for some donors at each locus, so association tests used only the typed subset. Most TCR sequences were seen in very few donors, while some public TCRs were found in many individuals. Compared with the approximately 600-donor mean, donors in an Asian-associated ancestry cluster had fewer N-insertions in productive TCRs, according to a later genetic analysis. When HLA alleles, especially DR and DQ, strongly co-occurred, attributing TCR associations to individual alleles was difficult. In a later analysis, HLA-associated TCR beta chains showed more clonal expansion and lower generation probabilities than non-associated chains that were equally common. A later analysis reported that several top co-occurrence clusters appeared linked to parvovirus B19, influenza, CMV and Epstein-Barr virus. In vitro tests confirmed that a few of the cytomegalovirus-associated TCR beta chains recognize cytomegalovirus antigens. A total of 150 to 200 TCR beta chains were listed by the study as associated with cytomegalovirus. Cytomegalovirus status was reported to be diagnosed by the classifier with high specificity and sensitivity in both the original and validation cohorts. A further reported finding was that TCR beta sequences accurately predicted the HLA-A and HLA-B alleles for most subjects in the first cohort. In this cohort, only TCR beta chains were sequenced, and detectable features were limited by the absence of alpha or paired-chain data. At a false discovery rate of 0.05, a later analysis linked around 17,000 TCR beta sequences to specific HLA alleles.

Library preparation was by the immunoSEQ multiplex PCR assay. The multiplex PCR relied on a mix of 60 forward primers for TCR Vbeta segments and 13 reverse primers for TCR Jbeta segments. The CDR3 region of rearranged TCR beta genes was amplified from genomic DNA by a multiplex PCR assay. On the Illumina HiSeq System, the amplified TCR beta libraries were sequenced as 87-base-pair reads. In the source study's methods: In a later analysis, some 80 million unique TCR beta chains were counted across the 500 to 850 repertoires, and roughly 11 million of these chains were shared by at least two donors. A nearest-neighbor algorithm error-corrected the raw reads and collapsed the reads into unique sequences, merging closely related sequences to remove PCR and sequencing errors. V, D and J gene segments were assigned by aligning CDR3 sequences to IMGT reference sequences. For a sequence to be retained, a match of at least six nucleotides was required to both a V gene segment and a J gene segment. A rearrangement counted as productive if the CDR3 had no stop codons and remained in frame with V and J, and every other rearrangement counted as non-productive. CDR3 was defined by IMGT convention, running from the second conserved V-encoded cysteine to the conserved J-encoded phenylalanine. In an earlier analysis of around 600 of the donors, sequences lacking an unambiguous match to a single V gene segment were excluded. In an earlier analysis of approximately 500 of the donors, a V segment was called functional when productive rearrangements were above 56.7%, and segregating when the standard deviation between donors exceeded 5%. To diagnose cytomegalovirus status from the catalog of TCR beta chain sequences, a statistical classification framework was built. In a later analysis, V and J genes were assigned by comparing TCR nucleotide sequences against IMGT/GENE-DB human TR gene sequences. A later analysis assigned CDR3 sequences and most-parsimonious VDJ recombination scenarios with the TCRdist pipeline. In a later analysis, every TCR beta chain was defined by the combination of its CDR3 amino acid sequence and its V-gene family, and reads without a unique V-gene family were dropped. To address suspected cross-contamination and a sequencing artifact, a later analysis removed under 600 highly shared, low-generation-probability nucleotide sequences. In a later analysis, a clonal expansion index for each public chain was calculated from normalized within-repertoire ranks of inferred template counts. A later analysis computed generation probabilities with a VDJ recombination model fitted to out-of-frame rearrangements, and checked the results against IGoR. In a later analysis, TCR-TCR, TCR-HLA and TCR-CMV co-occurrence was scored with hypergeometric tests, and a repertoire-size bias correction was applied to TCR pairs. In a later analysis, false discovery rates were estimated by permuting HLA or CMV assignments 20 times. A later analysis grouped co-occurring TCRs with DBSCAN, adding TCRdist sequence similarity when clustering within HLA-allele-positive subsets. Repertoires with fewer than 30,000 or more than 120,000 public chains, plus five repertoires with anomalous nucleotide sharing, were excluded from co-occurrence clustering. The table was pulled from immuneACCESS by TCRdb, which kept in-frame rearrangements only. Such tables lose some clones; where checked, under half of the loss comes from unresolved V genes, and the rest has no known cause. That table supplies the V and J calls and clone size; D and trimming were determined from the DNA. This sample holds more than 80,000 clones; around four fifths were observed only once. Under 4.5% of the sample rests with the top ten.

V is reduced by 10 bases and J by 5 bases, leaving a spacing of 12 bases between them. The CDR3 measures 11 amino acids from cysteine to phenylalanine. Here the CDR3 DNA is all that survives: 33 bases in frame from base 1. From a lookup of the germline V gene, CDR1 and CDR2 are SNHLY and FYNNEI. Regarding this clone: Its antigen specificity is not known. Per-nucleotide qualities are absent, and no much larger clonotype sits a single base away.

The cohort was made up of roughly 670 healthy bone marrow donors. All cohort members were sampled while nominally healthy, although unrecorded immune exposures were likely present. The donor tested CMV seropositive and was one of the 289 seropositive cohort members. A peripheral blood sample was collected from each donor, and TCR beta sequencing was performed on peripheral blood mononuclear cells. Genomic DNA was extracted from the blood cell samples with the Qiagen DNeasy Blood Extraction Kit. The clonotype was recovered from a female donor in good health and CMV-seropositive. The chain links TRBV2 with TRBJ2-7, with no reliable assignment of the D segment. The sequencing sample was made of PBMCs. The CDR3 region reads CATLQVNEQYF. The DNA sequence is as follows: TGTGCCACCTTGCAGGTCAACGAGCAGTACTTC. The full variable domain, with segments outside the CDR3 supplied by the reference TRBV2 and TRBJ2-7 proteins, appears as EPEVTQTPSHQVTQMGQEVILRCVPISNHLYFYWYRQILGQKVEFLVSFYNNEISEKSEIFDDQFSVERPDGSNFTLKIRSTKLEDSAMYFCATLQVNEQYFGPGTRLTVT.